This section outlines one T cell receptor (beta chain) sequence together with its context. Antigen specificity is unknown. This sample is part of a study of CD8 T cells in Susac syndrome. Findings and limits, study-wide: The authors acknowledged that the study's TCR sequencing and HLA analysis involved relatively few individuals.

cDNA came from 0.5 to 1 ug RNA primed by random hexamers. The immunoSEQ assay covered 54 Vbeta and 13 Jbeta segments for CDR3. TCRdb recomputed calls from the immunoSEQ multiplex PCR reads with MiXCR, one row per CDR3 protein. Counted here are 65,000 to 90,000 distinct CDR3 sequences, less than 95% occurring once; the ten biggest clones make up roughly 0.4%. Germline V CDR1 and CDR2: DFQATT, SNEGSKA (reference sequence). The CDR3 is 13 amino acids. V shed 2 bases and J shed 5 bases, with 10 bases lying between them. The chain employs TRBV20-1 and TRBJ2-1, with no clear D. What was sequenced was CD8+ T cells from PBMCs. This receptor was obtained from a human donor with multiple sclerosis. CDR3 residues: CSARPSDHNEQFF. CDR3 DNA: TGCAGTGCTAGACCTTCGGACCACAATGAGCAGTTCTTC.